These 14 T cell receptor beta chains were sequenced from one sample in a study of cytomegalovirus exposure and HLA in healthy donors. The PCR employed 60 Vbeta primers together with 13 Jbeta primers. The assay was immunoSEQ multiplex PCR, and TCRdb's table has in-frame clones only and misses some. The sample has 85,000 to 130,000 clones; 71% are singletons. Sequencing used PBMCs. The receptors come from a female donor in good health and CMV-seronegative.

This clone was counted only a few times. V and J are TRBV6-1 and TRBJ2-2, with D possibly TRBD2 on 5 matching bases. CDR1 is MNHNS, CDR2 SASEGT, per germline. V was pared by 10 bases and J by 3 bases, with 15 bases between. The CDR3 consists of 14 residues. The CDR3 sequence is CAITTYGDTGELFF. The DNA for the CDR3 is TGTGCCATTACGACGTACGGGGACACCGGGGAGCTGTTTTTT.

The V and J genes are TRBV6-1 and TRBJ1-5, with D maybe TRBD1 (5 bases). The CDR3 contains 15 residues. V was cut by 4 bases and J by 3 bases, with 13 bases left in between. Germline V gene lookup returns CDR1 MNHNS and CDR2 SASEGT. The CDR3 DNA reads TGTGCCAGCAGTGCCAAAATACAGGTCAATCAGCCCCAGCATTTT. This sequence encodes CASSAKIQVNQPQHF.

The J gene is TRBJ2-1, the V gene TRBV6-6; D not certain. This CDR3 has 14 amino acids. From germline, CDR1 is MNHNY and CDR2 SVGAGI (reference sequence). Trimming shortened V by 0 bases and J by 4 bases, and 7 bases separated the two germline ends. This CDR3 reads CASSYSRVYNEQFF. In nucleotides, the CDR3 is TGTGCCAGCAGTTACTCCCGGGTTTACAATGAGCAGTTCTTC.

This clone has only a few counts. This chain uses TRBV9 with TRBJ1-2; D is unclear. V was clipped by 0 bases and J by 8 bases, with 17 bases between them. Germline values: CDR1 SGDLS, CDR2 YYNGEE. CDR3 size: 15 residues. The CDR3, as DNA: TGTGCCAGCAGCGTAGAGGCCGCCCCTAGGAGCGGCTACACCTTC. Translated, it gives CASSVEAAPRSGYTF.

The V gene is TRBV18, the J gene TRBJ1-1; D gene ambiguous. V was shortened by 4 bases and J by 2 bases, with 11 bases between the two germline ends. This CDR3 is built from 14 residues. Germline-derived CDR1 and CDR2 are KGHSH and LQKENI. The DNA of the CDR3 is TGTGCCAGCTCACGGGGAGGGCAAAACACTGAAGCTTTCTTT. It is translated as CASSRGGQNTEAFF.

This clone was counted a few times. The chain joins TRBV29-1 to TRBJ2-3, with 10 bases aligning to TRBD2. This CDR3 contains 15 residues. CDR1 and CDR2 (germline): SQVTM, ANQGSEA. Trimming at V came to 7 bases and at J to 1 base, leaving 8 bases not matched to a gene. DNA of the CDR3: TGCAGCGGCTGCTGTGGGACTAGCGGCACAGATACGCAGTATTTT. Amino acids: CSGCCGTSGTDTQYF.

V gene TRBV19 combines with J gene TRBJ2-2; TRBD1 might be the D (6 bases). The CDR3 runs 14 residues. The germline V gene encodes CDR1 LNHDA and CDR2 SQIVND (reference sequence). V was trimmed by 4 bases and J by 2 bases, leaving 8 bases between them. DNA for the CDR3: TGTGCCAGTAGTACGGGGACAAACACCGGGGAGCTGTTTTTT. Translation gives CASSTGTNTGELFF.

This clone was recorded only once. J is TRBJ2-1 and V is TRBV6-5; D not resolved. CDR3 length: 14 amino acids. V lost 0 bases, J lost 7 bases, and 10 bases lay in between. The germline CDR1 and CDR2 sequences are MNHEY and SVGAGI. In DNA form, the CDR3 reads TGTGCCAGCAGTTACTCTCTCTTGCAGAATGAGCAGTTCTTC. This codes for CASSYSLLQNEQFF.

The V gene is TRBV19, the J gene TRBJ1-4, with D unresolved. Trimming stripped 6 bases from V and 7 bases from J, with 18 bases between. The CDR3 has 15 amino acids. Per germline, CDR1 LNHDA and CDR2 SQIVND (reference sequence). The CDR3 coding sequence is TGTGCCAGTAGAGAACGAGAGGCCTATGGTGAAAAACTGTTTTTT. Protein: CASREREAYGEKLFF.

The rearrangement links TRBV7-2 to TRBJ2-1; tentative D call: TRBD2 (6 bases). The CDR3 loop spans 15 amino acids. Germline loops: CDR1 SGHTA, CDR2 FQGNSA. Trimming took 7 bases from V and 4 from J, leaving 17 bases between them. The CDR3 loop is CASTSSGSIYNEQFF. The CDR3 DNA follows: TGTGCCAGCACCTCCAGCGGGTCTATATACAATGAGCAGTTCTTC.

The chain uses TRBV27 and TRBJ2-7; D might be TRBD1 (5 bases). The V end lost 6 bases, the J end lost 2 bases, and 11 bases lay between the germline ends. The length of the CDR3 is 13 residues. CDR1 and CDR2 from the germline V gene are MNHEY and SMNVEV (reference sequence). CDR3 bases: TGTGCCAGCAGACGGCAGGGCACCTACGAGCAGTACTTC. Translated: CASRRQGTYEQYF.

The chain has TRBV5-4 and TRBJ2-5; no firm D call. CDR1 SGHNT and CDR2 YYREEE come from the germline V gene (reference sequence). The ends were cut back, 7 bases at V and 5 bases at J, with 18 bases in the middle. The CDR3 loop spans 14 amino acids. CDR3 protein: CASSERSQRETQYF. Written as DNA, the CDR3 is TGTGCCAGCTCCGAGAGGTCGCAAAGGGAGACCCAGTACTTC.

The chain carries TRBV30 and TRBJ2-1, with 8 positions matching TRBD2. This CDR3 spans 16 amino acids. The germline V gene has CDR1 GTSNPN and CDR2 SVGIG (reference sequence). V lost 2 bases to trimming and J lost 8 bases; unmatched junction nucleotides: 14. DNA for the CDR3: TGTGCCTGGAGTCCCTTCGCGGGGCCGGGGGGGGATGAGCAGTTCTTC. As protein: CAWSPFAGPGGDEQFF.

The chain has TRBV14 and TRBJ2-7, with D possibly TRBD1 on 5 matching bases. Germline CDR1 and CDR2: SGHDN and FVKESK. The CDR3 is made up of 14 amino acids. Trimming took 4 bases from V and 0 from J, leaving 10 bases between them. In DNA, the CDR3 is TGTGCCAGCAGCCTTCGACAGCCCTCCTACGAGCAGTACTTC. Translating gives CASSLRQPSYEQYF. The whole variable domain, remainder taken from reference TRBV14 and TRBJ2-7, is EAGVTQFPSHSVIEKGQTVTLRCDPISGHDNLYWYRRVMGKEIKFLLHFVKESKQDESGMPNNRFLAERTGGTYSTLKVQPAELEDSGVYFCASSLRQPSYEQYFGPGTRLTVT.